Shown below are 12 T cell receptor beta chains from a single sample sequenced in a study of early T cells in non-severe SARS-CoV-2 infection. TCRdb itself ran the 5' RACE reads through MiXCR, one entry per CDR3 protein. This table has 25,000 to 35,000 distinct CDR3 sequences, 2.9% appearing once. The sequenced sample consisted of whole blood. These TCRs come from an adult who was a healthcare worker with PCR-confirmed SARS-CoV-2 infection or an uninfected control (not recorded which).

J is TRBJ2-2 and V is TRBV11-2, with D unresolved. CDR1 and CDR2 from the germline V gene are SGHAT and FQNNGV. The V end was cut by 5 bases, the J end by 7 bases, with 17 bases between. The CDR3 contains 15 residues. This chain's CDR3 is CASSRTLASVGELFF. For the CDR3, the DNA is TGTGCCAGCAGCCGCACGTTGGCCTCCGTCGGGGAGCTGTTTTTT.

This clonotype was detected only a few times. J is TRBJ2-1 and V is TRBV7-2; D unclear. The CDR3 extends over 12 amino acids. In germline, CDR1 is SGHTA, CDR2 FQGNSA. Trimming pared 4 bases from V and 10 bases from J, leaving 11 bases between. CDR3 loop: CASSYQVQEQFF. For the CDR3, the DNA is TGTGCCAGCAGCTACCAGGTCCAGGAGCAGTTCTTC.

CDR3 nucleotides: TGTGCCAGCGGGACAGCCAAAGAGACCCAGTACTTC. Encoded protein: CASGTAKETQYF. The chain links TRBV12-3 or TRBV12-4 to TRBJ2-5, with 7 bases lining up with TRBD1. This CDR3 is 12 amino acids long. Trimming cost V 8 bases and J 3 bases; bases outside gene matches: 3.

This clonotype has a count of ten or more. The V call is TRBV10-2, the J call TRBJ1-1; D gene uncertain. V lost 3 bases, J lost 4 bases, and 9 bases lay in between. Germline CDR1 and CDR2: WSHSY and SAAADI. The CDR3 length is 13 residues. CDR3 nucleotide sequence: TGCGCCAGCAGTGATTCCCGGGTCACTGAAGCTTTCTTT. Encoded protein: CASSDSRVTEAFF.

This clonotype was seen ten or more times. This CDR3 reads CASSWDSTGNTIYF. CDR3 coding DNA: TGTGCCAGCAGCTGGGACAGCACTGGAAACACCATATATTTT. The chain links TRBV5-6 to TRBJ1-3, with 7 bases identical to TRBD1. Germline assignment: CDR1 SGHDT and CDR2 YYEEEE. The CDR3 is 14 residues long. V trimming: 3 bases; J trimming: 2 bases; junction bases outside the gene matches: 2.

In its sample, this clonotype was seen many times. This rearrangement joins TRBV28 to TRBJ2-7; TRBD1 matches at 10 bases. The germline gives CDR1 MDHEN, CDR2 SYDVKM. Unmatched junction bases numbered 13, after V lost 5 bases and J lost 3 bases. The CDR3 runs to 17 residues. The CDR3 DNA follows: TGTGCCAGCAGTCCTCGACAGGGGGCGAATCAGGACTACGAGCAGTACGTC. It codes for CASSPRQGANQDYEQYV.

This chain links TRBV5-4 with TRBJ1-6; TRBD1 is a possible D gene (5 bases). CDR3 length equals 17 residues. Germline V CDR1 and CDR2: SGHNT, YYREEE (reference sequence). V lost 0 bases to trimming and J lost 4 bases, with 14 bases between them. In nucleotides, the CDR3 is TGTGCCAGCAGCTTGGGGCCAGGGCCTATGTATAATTCACCCCTCCACTTT. Residues: CASSLGPGPMYNSPLHF.

This clonotype was observed many times. J is TRBJ1-2 and V is TRBV30, with 7 bases matching TRBD1. This CDR3 comprises 12 residues. Losses at the gene ends were 4 bases for V and 4 bases for J; bases not matched to a gene: 3. Looked up from germline, CDR1 is GTSNPN and CDR2 is SVGIG (reference sequence). The CDR3 region is CAWTQGGYGYTF. The CDR3 nucleotides read TGTGCCTGGACCCAGGGGGGCTATGGCTACACCTTC.

This clonotype was counted many times. The chain joins TRBV13 to TRBJ1-1, with D tentatively TRBD1 (5 bases). This CDR3 comprises 15 residues. Trimming took off 0 bases at V and 3 bases at J, with 11 bases between the two ends. Germline values: CDR1 PRHDT, CDR2 FYEKMQ (reference sequence). Written as DNA, the CDR3 is TGTGCCAGCAGCTTAGGGACGGTGGGGGACACTGAAGCTTTCTTT. Its translation: CASSLGTVGDTEAFF.

The table lists this clonotype with many counts. The chain has TRBV19 and TRBJ2-1, with 13 bases lining up with TRBD2. V lost 3 bases, J lost 7 bases, and 6 bases stayed unmatched. This CDR3 is 16 amino acids long. Germline values: CDR1 LNHDA, CDR2 SQIVND (reference sequence). The CDR3 loop is CASSMKGLAGFNEQFF. The CDR3 coding sequence is TGTGCCAGTAGTATGAAGGGACTAGCGGGGTTTAATGAGCAGTTCTTC. Drawing the rest from reference TRBV19 and TRBJ2-1, the complete variable domain is DGGITQSPKYLFRKEGQNVTLSCEQNLNHDAMYWYRQDPGQGLRLIYYSQIVNDFQKGDIAEGYSVSREKKESFPLTVTSAQKNPTAFYLCASSMKGLAGFNEQFFGPGTRLTVL.

This clonotype came up many times. The V call is TRBV30, the J call TRBJ2-5; D gene unclear. Trimming stripped 1 base from V and 1 base from J, with 13 bases between. The CDR3 loop spans 15 amino acids. CDR1 is GTSNPN and CDR2 is SVGIG in the germline V gene (reference sequence). Here the CDR3 DNA reads TGTGCCTGGAGTGGAAAGCCGACCCTCCAAGAGACCCAGTACTTC. Translating gives CAWSGKPTLQETQYF.

In its sample, this clonotype was seen many times. V and J are TRBV18 and TRBJ2-2; D is ambiguous. Trimming pared 3 bases from V and 2 bases from J, leaving 10 bases between. CDR3 size: 15 residues. From germline, CDR1 is KGHSH and CDR2 LQKENI. This CDR3 is CASSPTSYNTGELFF. DNA of the CDR3: TGTGCCAGCTCACCGACCAGTTACAACACCGGGGAGCTGTTTTTT.